This TCR beta chain originates from a study of immune characterization of retroperitoneal liposarcoma. Germline V gene data show CDR1 as SGHAT and CDR2 as FQNNGV. CDR3 length: 17 residues. Losses at the gene ends were 1 base for V and 2 bases for J; bases not matched to a gene: 7. MiXCR, applied by TCRdb to the PCR reads, yields one record per CDR3 protein. The sample yields about 10,000 distinct CDR3 sequences, more than 35% seen once. The specimen was tumor tissue. V and J are TRBV11-2 and TRBJ2-1, with 8 bases that match TRBD2. The sequence derives from a male donor with retroperitoneal liposarcoma. The CDR3 bases are TGTGCCAGCAGCTTAGGGTTAGGGACTAGGACCTACAATGAGCAGTTCTTC. Amino acid sequence: CASSLGLGTRTYNEQFF. Full variable domain (remainder filled in from reference TRBV11-2 and TRBJ2-1): EAGVAQSPRYKIIEKRQSVAFWCNPISGHATLYWYQQILGQGPKLLIQFQNNGVVDDSQLPKDRFSAERLKGVDSTLKIQPAKLEDSAVYLCASSLGLGTRTYNEQFFGPGTRLTVL.